This TCR beta chain derives from a study of technical replicates of blood from several donors. CDR3 length: 14 amino acids. Sequenced by immunoSEQ multiplex PCR; TCRdb stores in-frame clones only, minus some. The profile shows about 89,000 clones, about 94% of them singletons. This chain joins TRBV21-1 and TRBJ2-5; whether TRBD2, the table's D call, matches the DNA was not checked. TRBV21-1 is deemed a pseudogene. This receptor was taken from a human donor in good health. Input material: T cells isolated from PBMCs. CDR3: CASTLAGGPETQYF. CDR3 coding DNA: TGTGCCAGCACCTTAGCGGGAGGACCCGAGACCCAGTACTTC.